These 6 T cell receptor beta chains originate from one sample sequenced in a study of T cell clones after liver transplantation. The data were produced by immunoSEQ multiplex PCR, yet TCRdb's version contains in-frame clones alone and is incomplete. The sample shows more than 65,000 clones, about 88% of them seen only once. This specimen was CD4+ T cells from blood, taken before liver transplant. The source of these receptors is a human donor who received a liver transplant.

V gene TRBV11-3 combines with J gene TRBJ1-1; D gene ambiguous. CDR3 length equals 12 residues. The V gene lost 0 bases and the J gene lost 4 bases, with 3 bases spanning the gap. The germline V gene has CDR1 SGHNT and CDR2 YENEEA. For the CDR3, the DNA is TGTGCCAGCAGCTTAGAGCCCACTGAAGCTTTCTTT. Amino acids: CASSLEPTEAFF.

The chain uses TRBV4-2 and TRBJ2-1; D gene ambiguous. V was trimmed by 0 bases and J by 0 bases, leaving 6 bases between them. Germline-derived CDR1 and CDR2 are LGHNA and YNFKEQ. This CDR3 contains 15 residues. DNA for the CDR3: TGTGCCAGCAGCCAAGAAAGTGGCTCCTACAATGAGCAGTTCTTC. Encoded protein: CASSQESGSYNEQFF.

The V and J genes are TRBV28 and TRBJ2-1, with 9 nucleotides matching TRBD2. CDR1 MDHEN and CDR2 SYDVKM come from the germline V gene. The CDR3 loop spans 16 amino acids. V dropped 5 bases and J dropped 0; count of bases not matched to a gene: 5. The DNA for the CDR3 is TGTGCCAGCAGTCCCGATAGCGGGAGCTCCTACAATGAGCAGTTCTTC. Translating it yields CASSPDSGSSYNEQFF.

V is TRBV6-1 and J is TRBJ1-3; D gene uncertain. V lost 1 base and J lost 0, with 7 bases in between. This CDR3 spans 15 amino acids. Germline CDR1 reads MNHNS; CDR2 reads SASEGT. The CDR3 sequence: CASSEGAGSGNTIYF. The DNA for the CDR3 is TGTGCCAGCAGTGAAGGGGCAGGCTCTGGAAACACCATATATTTT.

For the CDR3, the DNA is TGTGCCAGCAGCTTCGGGGGTAGCACAGATACGCAGTATTTT. This encodes CASSFGGSTDTQYF. The rearrangement joins TRBV7-2 to TRBJ2-3; TRBD2 is a possible D gene (6 bases). The CDR3 consists of 14 residues. V was clipped by 3 bases and J by 0 bases, with 7 bases between them. Per germline, CDR1 SGHTA and CDR2 FQGNSA.

V gene TRBV11-2 combines with J gene TRBJ2-2; D is ambiguous. Germline V gene sequence: CDR1 SGHAT, CDR2 FQNNGV. The CDR3 covers 12 residues. V was clipped by 5 bases and J by 2 bases, with 3 bases between them. The CDR3 coding sequence is TGTGCCAGCAGCCAAAACACCGGGGAGCTGTTTTTT. Its translation: CASSQNTGELFF.